This passage covers 30 T cell receptor beta chains from one sample sequenced in a study of blood T cell repertoires in COVID-19. Data came from immunoSEQ multiplex PCR; TCRdb stores just in-frame clones and leaves some out. The table includes 30,000 to 50,000 clones, about four fifths detected once. The sample comprised peripheral blood. These receptor sequences come from a man between 65 and 85 years old with acute or convalescent COVID-19.

The chain couples TRBV11-2 to TRBJ2-3; TRBD2 matches 10 bases. Germline V gives CDR1 SGHAT, CDR2 FQNNGV. V lost 0 bases to trimming and J lost 5 bases; unmatched junction nucleotides: 8. This CDR3 has 17 amino acids. CDR3 coding DNA: TGTGCCAGCAGCTTAGATCGAACTAGCGGGAATCGAGATACGCAGTATTTT. It is translated as CASSLDRTSGNRDTQYF.

The chain links TRBV27 to TRBJ1-2; possible D gene TRBD1, 6 bases. This CDR3 contains 13 residues. The germline gives CDR1 MNHEY, CDR2 SMNVEV (reference sequence). Deletions cut 3 bases from V and 4 bases from J, with 9 bases between. The CDR3 DNA follows: TGTGCCAGCAGTTTCACAGGGACCTATGGCTACACCTTC. Translated: CASSFTGTYGYTF.

CDR3 DNA sequence: TGCGCCAGCAGCCAAGTGGACAGGAATGAAAAACTGTTTTTT. It yields the protein CASSQVDRNEKLFF. The rearrangement links TRBV4-1 to TRBJ1-4; 7 bases line up with TRBD1. The V gene end was trimmed by 1 base and the J gene end by 5 bases; junction bases not matched to a gene: 1. Germline lookup yields CDR1 MGHRA and CDR2 YSYEKL. The CDR3 sequence is 14 residues long.

The chain combines TRBV15 with TRBJ2-7, with 7 positions matching TRBD1. Germline V gene lookup returns CDR1 LNHNV and CDR2 YYDKDF (reference sequence). With V trimmed by 3 bases and J by 1 base, 3 bases remained unmatched. The CDR3 has 14 amino acids. The CDR3 DNA is TGTGCCACCAGCAGCGGACAGGATTCCTACGAGCAGTACTTC. Translation gives CATSSGQDSYEQYF.

The CDR3 coding sequence is TGTGCCAGCAGCAAGCAAGTCGAAGGCAATCAGCCCCAGCATTTT. Encoded protein: CASSKQVEGNQPQHF. V and J are TRBV6-2 or TRBV6-3 and TRBJ1-5, with D unresolved. Germline V gene data show CDR1 as MNHEY and CDR2 as SVGEGT. Trimming cost V 6 bases and J 2 bases, with 14 bases left between them. This CDR3 comprises 15 residues.

This rearrangement joins TRBV6-4 to TRBJ2-7; D is perhaps TRBD1 (5 bases). V was clipped by 5 bases and J by 7 bases, with 18 bases between them. The CDR3 runs 14 residues. Per the germline V gene, CDR1 is MRHNA and CDR2 is SNTAGT. CDR3 bases: TGTGCCAGCAGTACTCAGGCGACCTCAGGGGAGCAGTACTTC. Its protein product is CASSTQATSGEQYF.

This rearrangement joins TRBV5-6 to TRBJ2-1; 8 bases match TRBD2. The length of the CDR3 is 15 residues. Germline CDR1 is SGHDT and CDR2 is YYEEEE. After removal of 5 bases from V and 5 bases from J, the junction contained 9 bases not matched to a gene. The CDR3 sequence: CASRRSSGWDNEQFF. CDR3 DNA: TGTGCCAGCAGGCGTTCTAGCGGGTGGGACAATGAGCAGTTCTTC.

V and J are TRBV5-1 and TRBJ2-5; D is perhaps TRBD1 (6 bases). The CDR3 loop spans 15 amino acids. V dropped 5 bases and J dropped 4 bases, with 18 bases sitting between them. Germline values: CDR1 SGHRS, CDR2 YFSETQ. As DNA, the CDR3 is TGCGCCAGCAGTTTTACGTACAGGGATGTAGAGACCCAGTACTTC. Amino acids: CASSFTYRDVETQYF. Variable domain in full (rest from reference TRBV5-1 and TRBJ2-5): KAGVTQTPRYLIKTRGQQVTLSCSPISGHRSVSWYQQTPGQGLQFLFEYFSETQRNKGNFPGRFSGRQFSNSRSEMNVSTLELGDSALYLCASSFTYRDVETQYFGPGTRLLVL.

This chain joins TRBV27 and TRBJ1-1; D gene ambiguous. The germline CDR1 and CDR2 sequences are MNHEY and SMNVEV (reference sequence). V gave up 0 bases and J gave up 0 bases, with 8 bases separating them. This CDR3 comprises 15 residues. The CDR3 region has the DNA TGTGCCAGCAGTTTATCGTTAACAGTGAACACTGAAGCTTTCTTT. It codes for CASSLSLTVNTEAFF.

The gene calls are TRBV5-6 and TRBJ1-6; no definite D call. The CDR3 is 15 amino acids. Germline V CDR1 and CDR2: SGHDT, YYEEEE. V was trimmed by 3 bases and J by 0 bases, leaving 7 bases between them. The CDR3 DNA follows: TGTGCCAGCAGCTACAGAAGCTCCTATAATTCACCCCTCCACTTT. Protein: CASSYRSSYNSPLHF.

This clone was observed once. The chain couples TRBV2 to TRBJ2-7; no firm D call. V lost 6 bases to trimming and J lost 7 bases, with 19 bases between them. In germline, CDR1 is SNHLY, CDR2 FYNNEI. The CDR3 covers 14 residues. The CDR3 nucleotides read TGTGCCAGCAGACCCGTGACAACAACGATGGAGCAGTACTTC. It is translated as CASRPVTTTMEQYF.

This clone was seen only a few times. This sequence joins TRBV11-3 and TRBJ2-1, with 8 nucleotides matching TRBD1. Germline V gene data show CDR1 as SGHNT and CDR2 as YENEEA. V was pared by 5 bases and J by 8 bases, with 11 bases of the junction left unmatched. This CDR3 has 15 residues. CDR3 amino acids: CASSGQGQDWDEQFF. CDR3 nucleotides: TGTGCCAGCAGCGGACAGGGACAGGATTGGGATGAGCAGTTCTTC. The full variable domain, in which reference TRBV11-3 and TRBJ2-1 provide the parts outside the CDR3, is EAGVVQSPRYKIIEKKQPVAFWCNPISGHNTLYWYLQNLGQGPELLIRYENEEAVDDSQLPKDRFSAERLKGVDSTLKIQPAELGDSAVYLCASSGQGQDWDEQFFGPGTRLTVL.

V is TRBV6-1 and J is TRBJ2-1; 7 bases map to TRBD2. Per the germline V gene, CDR1 is MNHNS and CDR2 is SASEGT. Unmatched junction bases numbered 4, after V lost 0 bases and J lost 8 bases. This CDR3 region has 14 residues. The CDR3, as DNA: TGTGCCAGCAGTGAAGCTTGGGGGAGGGATGAGCAGTTCTTC. Its translation: CASSEAWGRDEQFF.

V and J are TRBV3-1 (or the pseudogene TRBV3-2) and TRBJ2-7, with D unclear. The CDR3 has 16 residues. From germline, CDR1 is LGHDT and CDR2 YNNKEL (reference sequence). V lost 1 base to trimming and J lost 0 bases, with 13 bases between them. In DNA form, the CDR3 reads TGTGCCAGCAGCCAAGGAGTGGCGGTCAGCTCCTACGAGCAGTACTTC. It yields the protein CASSQGVAVSSYEQYF.

The rearrangement links TRBV28 to TRBJ2-5; the match to TRBD2 covers 16 bases. Germline V gives CDR1 MDHEN, CDR2 SYDVKM. The CDR3 loop spans 18 amino acids. The V gene end was trimmed by 1 base and the J gene end by 5 bases; junction bases not matched to a gene: 7. The chain's CDR3 is CASSLSPGLAGGKETQYF. CDR3 DNA sequence: TGTGCCAGCAGTTTATCCCCGGGACTAGCGGGAGGGAAGGAGACCCAGTACTTC.

The rearrangement joins TRBV9 to TRBJ2-2, with 8 bases fitting TRBD2. The CDR3 loop spans 17 amino acids. Germline loops: CDR1 SGDLS, CDR2 YYNGEE. V was pared by 3 bases and J by 0 bases, with 7 bases of the junction left unmatched. In DNA form, the CDR3 reads TGTGCCAGCAGCGAACCTCTAGCGGGCCCGAACACCGGGGAGCTGTTTTTT. Protein: CASSEPLAGPNTGELFF. Variable domain in full (rest from reference TRBV9 and TRBJ2-2): DSGVTQTPKHLITATGQRVTLRCSPRSGDLSVYWYQQSLDQGLQFLIQYYNGEERAKGNILERFSAQQFPDLHSELNLSSLELGDSALYFCASSEPLAGPNTGELFFGEGSRLTVL.

The rearrangement uses TRBV11-2 and TRBJ1-2; no clear D gene. Germline V gene lookup returns CDR1 SGHAT and CDR2 FQNNGV. The germline V and J ends were trimmed by 4 bases and 9 bases, with 12 bases remaining between them. The CDR3 spans 12 residues. CDR3 amino acids: CASSSSSLRYTF. In DNA, the CDR3 is TGTGCCAGCAGCTCCTCCTCCCTTCGCTACACCTTC.

This chain connects TRBV10-3 to TRBJ1-3; a possible D gene is TRBD1 (5 bases). The germline V gene encodes CDR1 ENHRY and CDR2 SYGVKD. Trimming left V 4 bases short and J 4 bases short, with 14 bases between. This CDR3 comprises 15 residues. The CDR3 loop reads CAISVGTPNGNTIYF. In DNA, the CDR3 is TGTGCCATCAGTGTTGGGACTCCTAACGGAAACACCATATATTTT.

V is TRBV5-1 and J is TRBJ2-7; 7 positions match TRBD1. Trimming cost V 7 bases and J 6 bases; bases outside gene matches: 13. Germline V CDR1 and CDR2: SGHRS, YFSETQ. The CDR3 runs 14 residues. This CDR3 is CASSVGQRPSEQYF. Here the CDR3 DNA reads TGCGCCAGCTCAGTGGGACAGAGACCAAGCGAGCAGTACTTC.

This chain joins TRBV24-1 and TRBJ2-5, with 7 positions matching TRBD1. With 1 base clipped from V and 3 bases from J, the junction kept 13 bases outside the gene matches. The CDR3 is 18 amino acids. Germline V gives CDR1 KGHDR, CDR2 SFDVKD. CDR3 coding DNA: TGTGCCACCAGTGATTTTGGCCCCTCCTCAGGGGGTAAAGAGACCCAGTACTTC. Translation: CATSDFGPSSGGKETQYF.

The gene calls are TRBV10-3 and TRBJ1-2; TRBD1 aligns across 8 bases. Germline loops: CDR1 ENHRY, CDR2 SYGVKD. The trim removed 9 bases at V and 4 bases at J, leaving 7 bases unmatched. This CDR3 contains 13 residues. CDR3 coding DNA: TGTGCCATTGCTACAGGGGGGGGCTATGGCTACACCTTC. Encoded protein: CAIATGGGYGYTF.

The chain combines TRBV7-2 with TRBJ2-1; 7 nucleotides line up with TRBD1. V shed 5 bases, J shed 4 bases, and the junction held 2 bases outside the gene matches. The CDR3 sequence is 13 residues long. Germline values: CDR1 SGHTA, CDR2 FQGNSA. CDR3 coding DNA: TGTGCCAGCAGCGAGACAGGGTACAATGAGCAGTTCTTC. It yields the protein CASSETGYNEQFF.

This clone was counted between two and nine times. The chain carries TRBV4-1 and TRBJ2-1; TRBD1 might be the D (5 bases). The CDR3 totals 13 residues. Germline CDR1 reads MGHRA; CDR2 reads YSYEKL. V dropped 0 bases and J dropped 7 bases, with 7 bases sitting between them. CDR3 in DNA: TGCGCCAGCAGCCAAGACAGGGCAAATGAGCAGTTCTTC. It is translated as CASSQDRANEQFF.

This clone was seen more than once but under ten times. V gene TRBV2 combines with J gene TRBJ1-2; D uncertain. CDR1 and CDR2 from the germline V gene are SNHLY and FYNNEI. This CDR3 spans 13 amino acids. V lost 1 base and J lost 8, with 11 bases in between. The CDR3 reads CASSEGRERGYTF. The CDR3 nucleotides are TGTGCCAGCAGTGAAGGACGGGAAAGGGGCTACACCTTC. Full variable domain (missing parts from reference TRBV2 and TRBJ1-2): EPEVTQTPSHQVTQMGQEVILRCVPISNHLYFYWYRQILGQKVEFLVSFYNNEISEKSEIFDDQFSVERPDGSNFTLKIRSTKLEDSAMYFCASSEGRERGYTFGSGTRLTVV.

V usage is TRBV20-1 and J usage is TRBJ1-4; D is possibly TRBD1 (6 bases). The germline CDR1 and CDR2 sequences are DFQATT and SNEGSKA (reference sequence). Trimming left V 3 bases short and J 2 bases short, with 10 bases between. CDR3 length: 14 amino acids. CDR3 protein: CSASPQGTNEKLFF. The CDR3 DNA reads as TGCAGTGCTAGTCCTCAGGGGACTAATGAAAAACTGTTTTTT.

This clone was seen once. This chain uses TRBV5-1 with TRBJ2-5; TRBD2 might be the D (6 bases). CDR3 length equals 14 residues. The V end lost 2 bases, the J end lost 4 bases, and 12 bases lay between the germline ends. CDR1 is SGHRS, CDR2 YFSETQ, per germline. CDR3 amino acids: CASSFSGEGETQYF. Here the CDR3 DNA reads TGCGCCAGCAGCTTCTCGGGAGAGGGAGAGACCCAGTACTTC. Variable domain in full (rest from reference TRBV5-1 and TRBJ2-5): KAGVTQTPRYLIKTRGQQVTLSCSPISGHRSVSWYQQTPGQGLQFLFEYFSETQRNKGNFPGRFSGRQFSNSRSEMNVSTLELGDSALYLCASSFSGEGETQYFGPGTRLLVL.

As DNA, the CDR3 is TGTGCCAGCAGTGTGACTACCGGGGGCTACACCTTC. Translated: CASSVTTGGYTF. The J gene is TRBJ1-2, the V gene TRBV2; no firm D call. Looked up from germline, CDR1 is SNHLY and CDR2 is FYNNEI. The CDR3 has 12 amino acids. V was cut by 4 bases and J by 8 bases, with 11 bases left in between.

The chain uses TRBV28 and TRBJ2-7, with 10 bases matching TRBD2. The CDR3 extends over 16 amino acids. J gave up 7 bases and V 2 bases, and 11 bases lay outside the gene matches. The germline CDR1 and CDR2 sequences are MDHEN and SYDVKM. Here the CDR3 reads CASSLMGLAGEREQYF. Written as DNA, the CDR3 is TGTGCCAGCAGTTTAATGGGGCTAGCGGGAGAGAGGGAGCAGTACTTC.

The chain is built from TRBV3-1 (or the pseudogene TRBV3-2) and TRBJ2-1, with D perhaps TRBD1 (6 bases). The CDR3 has 13 amino acids. Trimming shortened V by 5 bases and J by 12 bases, and 17 bases separated the two germline ends. Germline loops: CDR1 LGHDT, CDR2 YNNKEL (reference sequence). The CDR3 coding sequence is TGTGCCAGCAGCTATGGACAGAGCGGAGGGCAGTTCTTC. Protein product: CASSYGQSGGQFF.

The rearrangement joins TRBV7-9 to TRBJ1-2; D is undetermined. The V end was cut by 1 base, the J end by 4 bases, with 13 bases between. The CDR3 totals 15 residues. CDR1 and CDR2 from the germline V gene are SEHNR and FQNEAQ (reference sequence). The CDR3 DNA reads as TGTGCCAGCAGCTTAGATGCAGGACTGGCCTATGGCTACACCTTC. This codes for CASSLDAGLAYGYTF.